This TCR beta chain appears in the sequencing data of a study of shared clonotypes between healthy human individuals. Sorted-subset replicate PCR reactions contained around 220 ng DNA, corresponding to about 30,000 T cell genomes. Libraries were prepared by immunoSEQ multiplex PCR; TCRdb keeps only in-frame clonotypes and omits some of them. Among about 2.5 million clones listed, less than 95% were seen once. All donors were healthy HIV-negative adults lacking recent acute infections or vaccinations. CD4+ cells were split into CD45RA+ naive and CD45RA-negative memory subsets. The sequence was collected from a man younger than 35 in good health. Some clones in this sample may be carry-over from other donors' samples. The sequenced material came from naive CD4+ T cells from PBMCs. This sample's subset: CD45RA+ positively selected.

CDR3: CASSLTGVNTEAFF. The CDR3 region has the DNA TGTGCCAGCAGCCTTACAGGGGTGAACACTGAAGCTTTCTTT. This chain uses TRBV6-5 with TRBJ1-1; 7 bases match TRBD1. V shed 6 bases and J 0 bases; nucleotides not matched to a gene: 4. The CDR3 is 14 amino acids. CDR1 is MNHEY and CDR2 is SVGAGI in the germline V gene.